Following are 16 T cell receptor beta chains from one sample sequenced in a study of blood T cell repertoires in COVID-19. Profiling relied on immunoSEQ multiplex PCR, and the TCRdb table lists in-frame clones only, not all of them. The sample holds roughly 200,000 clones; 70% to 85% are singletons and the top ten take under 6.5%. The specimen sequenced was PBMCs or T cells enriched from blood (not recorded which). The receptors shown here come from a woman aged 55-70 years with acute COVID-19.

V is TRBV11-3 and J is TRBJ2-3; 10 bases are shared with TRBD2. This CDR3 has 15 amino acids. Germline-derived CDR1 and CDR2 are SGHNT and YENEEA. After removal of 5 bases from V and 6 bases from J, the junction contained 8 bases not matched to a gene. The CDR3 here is CASSRAGTSEDTQYF. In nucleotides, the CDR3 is TGTGCCAGCAGCAGGGCAGGGACTAGCGAGGATACGCAGTATTTT.

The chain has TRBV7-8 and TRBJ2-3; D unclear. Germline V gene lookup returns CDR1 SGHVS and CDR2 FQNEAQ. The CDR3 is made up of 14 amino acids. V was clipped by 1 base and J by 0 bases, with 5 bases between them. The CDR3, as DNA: TGTGCCAGCAGCTTAGATGGCAGCACAGATACGCAGTATTTT. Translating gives CASSLDGSTDTQYF.

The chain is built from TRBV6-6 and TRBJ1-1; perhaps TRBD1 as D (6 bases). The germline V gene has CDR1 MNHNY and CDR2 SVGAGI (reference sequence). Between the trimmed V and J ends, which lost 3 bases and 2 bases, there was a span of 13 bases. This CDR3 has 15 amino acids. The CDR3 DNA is TGTGCCAGCAGTTATTCCTCGGGACACAACACTGAAGCTTTCTTT. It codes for CASSYSSGHNTEAFF.

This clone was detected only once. The CDR3 loop is CASSTREEVWTAPYEQYF. The CDR3, as DNA: TGTGCCAGTAGTACCAGGGAGGAGGTTTGGACGGCCCCCTACGAGCAGTACTTC. This sequence joins TRBV19 and TRBJ2-7; tentatively, D is TRBD2 (6 bases). In germline, CDR1 is LNHDA, CDR2 SQIVND (reference sequence). Trimming pared 4 bases from V and 2 bases from J, leaving 24 bases between. The CDR3 is made up of 18 amino acids. The entire variable domain, with the rest obtained from reference TRBV19 and TRBJ2-7, is as follows: DGGITQSPKYLFRKEGQNVTLSCEQNLNHDAMYWYRQDPGQGLRLIYYSQIVNDFQKGDIAEGYSVSREKKESFPLTVTSAQKNPTAFYLCASSTREEVWTAPYEQYFGPGTRLTVT.

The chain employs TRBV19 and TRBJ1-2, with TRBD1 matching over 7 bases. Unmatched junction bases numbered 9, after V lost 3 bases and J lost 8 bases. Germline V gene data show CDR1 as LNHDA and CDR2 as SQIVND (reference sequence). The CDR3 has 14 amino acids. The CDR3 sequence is CASSMGRGLNGYTF. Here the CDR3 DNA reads TGTGCCAGTAGTATGGGCAGGGGGTTAAACGGCTACACCTTC.

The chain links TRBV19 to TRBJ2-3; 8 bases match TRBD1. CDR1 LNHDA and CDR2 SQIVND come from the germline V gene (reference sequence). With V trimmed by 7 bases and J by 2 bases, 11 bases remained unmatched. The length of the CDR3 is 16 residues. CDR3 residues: CASIGAGTGLTDTQYF. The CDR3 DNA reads TGTGCCAGTATTGGCGCCGGGACAGGTCTCACAGATACGCAGTATTTT.

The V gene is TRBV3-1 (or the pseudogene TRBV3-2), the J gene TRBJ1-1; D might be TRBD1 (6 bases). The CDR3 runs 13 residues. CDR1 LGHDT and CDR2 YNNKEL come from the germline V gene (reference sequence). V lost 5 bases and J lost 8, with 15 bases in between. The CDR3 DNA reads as TGTGCCAGCAGCGTCCCCCCGAGGGGGGAAGCTTTCTTT. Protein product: CASSVPPRGEAFF.

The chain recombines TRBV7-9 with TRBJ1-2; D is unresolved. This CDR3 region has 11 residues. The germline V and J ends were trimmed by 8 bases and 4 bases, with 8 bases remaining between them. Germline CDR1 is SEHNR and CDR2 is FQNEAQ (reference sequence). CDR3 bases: TGTGCCAGCCGCGGGAGCTATGGCTACACCTTC. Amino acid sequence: CASRGSYGYTF.

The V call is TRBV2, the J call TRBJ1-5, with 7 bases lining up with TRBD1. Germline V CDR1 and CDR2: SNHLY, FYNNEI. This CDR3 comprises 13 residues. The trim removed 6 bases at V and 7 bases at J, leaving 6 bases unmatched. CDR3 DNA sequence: TGTGCCAGCAGGGGACAGAAGGAACAGCCCCAGCATTTT. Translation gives CASRGQKEQPQHF.

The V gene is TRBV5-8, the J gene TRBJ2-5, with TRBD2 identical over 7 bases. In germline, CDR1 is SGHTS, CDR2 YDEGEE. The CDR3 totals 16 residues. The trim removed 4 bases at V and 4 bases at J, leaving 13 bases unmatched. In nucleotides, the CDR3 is TGTGCCAGCAGCCCAGCGTGGGAGGGCCCTCGAGAGACCCAGTACTTC. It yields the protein CASSPAWEGPRETQYF.

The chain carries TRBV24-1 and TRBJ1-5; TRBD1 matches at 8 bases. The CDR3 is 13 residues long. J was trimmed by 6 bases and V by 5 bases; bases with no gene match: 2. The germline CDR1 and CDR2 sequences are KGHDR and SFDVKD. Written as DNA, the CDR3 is TGTGCCACCAGTGCGACAGGGGTTCAGCCCCAGCATTTT. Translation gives CATSATGVQPQHF.

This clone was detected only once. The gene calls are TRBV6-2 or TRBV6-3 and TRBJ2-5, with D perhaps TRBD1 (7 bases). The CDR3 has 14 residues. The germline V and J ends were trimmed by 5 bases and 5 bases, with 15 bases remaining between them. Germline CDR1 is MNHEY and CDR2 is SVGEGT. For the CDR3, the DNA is TGTGCCAGCAGTAGGCTTTCAGGGGGGGAGACCCAGTACTTC. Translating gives CASSRLSGGETQYF.

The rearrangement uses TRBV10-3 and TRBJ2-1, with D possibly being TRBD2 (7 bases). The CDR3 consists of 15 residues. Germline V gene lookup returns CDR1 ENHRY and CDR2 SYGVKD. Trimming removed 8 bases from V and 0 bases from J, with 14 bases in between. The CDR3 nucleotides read TGTGCCATCGGCGGGGGCGGGCTCTCCTACAATGAGCAGTTCTTC. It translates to CAIGGGGLSYNEQFF.

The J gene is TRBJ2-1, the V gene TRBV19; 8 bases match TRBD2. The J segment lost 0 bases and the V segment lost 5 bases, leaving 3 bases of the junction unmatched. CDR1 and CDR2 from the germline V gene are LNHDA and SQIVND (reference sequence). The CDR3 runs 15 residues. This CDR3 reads CASSLTSDSYNEQFF. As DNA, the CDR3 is TGTGCCAGTAGTCTGACTAGCGACTCCTACAATGAGCAGTTCTTC.

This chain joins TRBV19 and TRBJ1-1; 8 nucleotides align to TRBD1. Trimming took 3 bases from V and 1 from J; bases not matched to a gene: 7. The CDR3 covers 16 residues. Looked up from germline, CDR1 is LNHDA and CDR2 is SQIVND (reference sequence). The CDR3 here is CASSISPGTGNTEAFF. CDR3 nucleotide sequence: TGTGCCAGTAGTATCAGTCCCGGGACAGGGAACACTGAAGCTTTCTTT. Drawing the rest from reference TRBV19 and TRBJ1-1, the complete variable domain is DGGITQSPKYLFRKEGQNVTLSCEQNLNHDAMYWYRQDPGQGLRLIYYSQIVNDFQKGDIAEGYSVSREKKESFPLTVTSAQKNPTAFYLCASSISPGTGNTEAFFGQGTRLTVV.

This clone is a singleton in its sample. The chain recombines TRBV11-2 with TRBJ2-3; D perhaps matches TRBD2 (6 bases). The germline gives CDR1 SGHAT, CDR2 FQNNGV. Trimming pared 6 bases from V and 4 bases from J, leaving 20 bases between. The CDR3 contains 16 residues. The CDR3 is CASRAVGGANSDTQYF. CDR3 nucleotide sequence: TGTGCCAGCAGGGCCGTGGGCGGGGCTAATTCAGATACGCAGTATTTT.